The 30 T cell receptor beta chains below were found in one sample sequenced in a study of T cell clonality in common variable immunodeficiency. The table came from immunoSEQ multiplex PCR; TCRdb's copy has only in-frame clones and leaves some out. In total the sample includes tens of thousands of clones, none of them seen once. The sequenced material came from peripheral blood mononuclear cells. These receptors were taken from a person aged 18 to 75 in good health.

This clone was picked up many times. The sequence runs out 3 residues before the end of the CDR3; the remainder is reconstructed from the germline J gene. This sequence joins TRBV5-1 and TRBJ1-1, with TRBD1 identical over 7 bases. The CDR3 extends over 14 amino acids. The V gene end was trimmed by 4 bases and the J gene end by 2 bases; junction bases not matched to a gene: 5. Germline-derived CDR1 and CDR2 are SGHRS and YFSETQ. The covered CDR3 bases are TGCGCCAGCAGCAGACAGGGTAGTAACACTGAA. The encoded protein is CASSRQGSNTE. The entire CDR3 sequence reads CASSRQGSNTEAFF.

This clone was seen at least ten times. The read terminates 3 residues before the CDR3 end, so the remaining end is supplied by the germline J gene. The chain combines TRBV2 with TRBJ2-1; 7 bases match TRBD1. This CDR3 is 14 amino acids long. Per germline, CDR1 SNHLY and CDR2 FYNNEI. Germline trimming cut 6 bases from V and 0 bases from J; bases unmatched to any gene: 2. CDR3 residues: CASRSGGSYNEQFF. The part of the CDR3 DNA that was read is TGTGCCAGCAGGTCAGGGGGCTCCTACAATGAG. Full variable domain (rest looked up from reference TRBV2 and TRBJ2-1): EPEVTQTPSHQVTQMGQEVILRCVPISNHLYFYWYRQILGQKVEFLVSFYNNEISEKSEIFDDQFSVERPDGSNFTLKIRSTKLEDSAMYFCASRSGGSYNEQFFGPGTRLTVL.

This clone was seen many times. The read terminates 3 residues before the CDR3 end, so the remaining end is supplied by the germline J gene. The chain uses TRBV14 and TRBJ1-2; TRBD1 might be the D (6 bases). CDR1 SGHDN and CDR2 FVKESK come from the germline V gene. V lost 1 base and J 4 bases, leaving 10 bases between the germline ends. The CDR3 runs to 14 residues. The CDR3 loop is CASSQGQVGYGYTF. CDR3 DNA (partial): TGTGCCAGCAGCCAAGGACAGGTGGGCTATGGC.

This clone has ten or more counts. Read coverage stops 3 residues before the CDR3 terminus; the germline J gene supplies the remainder. The chain employs TRBV2 and TRBJ1-6; D gene unclear. Per the germline V gene, CDR1 is SNHLY and CDR2 is FYNNEI. The length of the CDR3 is 14 residues. Trimming shortened V by 5 bases and J by 5 bases, and 10 bases separated the two germline ends. The CDR3 region is CASSLTRDNSPLHF. The part of the CDR3 DNA that was read is TGTGCCAGCAGTTTGACACGAGATAATTCACCC.

Remarks on this clone: The sequence runs out 3 residues before the end of the CDR3; the remainder is reconstructed from the germline J gene. The chain joins TRBV11-2 to TRBJ1-2, with D hard to call. Deletions cut 3 bases from V and 1 base from J, with 9 bases between. Germline CDR1 SGHAT, CDR2 FQNNGV. This CDR3 is 14 amino acids long. The CDR3 reads CASSFGSSNYGYTF. The part of the CDR3 DNA that was read is TGTGCCAGCAGCTTTGGTTCCAGTAACTATGGC.

This clone was seen at least ten times. The read gets to within 3 residues of the CDR3 end, and the germline J gene fills in the rest. The J gene is TRBJ2-3, the V gene TRBV5-1; D call uncertain. V was trimmed by 1 base and J by 0 bases, leaving 9 bases between them. The CDR3 contains 15 residues. Germline CDR1 SGHRS, CDR2 YFSETQ. CDR3 sequence: CASSLSEISTDTQYF. The DNA read from the CDR3 is TGCGCCAGCAGCTTGAGCGAGATTAGCACAGATACG.

This clone was counted at least ten times. The read gets to within 3 residues of the CDR3 end, and the germline J gene fills in the rest. This sequence joins TRBV7-9 and TRBJ1-1; 8 nucleotides match TRBD1. The trim removed 3 bases at V and 5 bases at J, leaving 5 bases unmatched. This CDR3 is 14 amino acids long. Germline loops: CDR1 SEHNR, CDR2 FQNEAQ (reference sequence). The part of the CDR3 DNA that was read is TGTGCCAGCAGCTTCGACAGGGGAGGGACTGAA. It yields the protein CASSFDRGGTE. The CDR3, in full, reads CASSFDRGGTEAFF. The full variable domain, with the rest looked up from reference TRBV7-9 and TRBJ1-1, is DTGVSQNPRHKITKRGQNVTFRCDPISEHNRLYWYRQTLGQGPEFLTYFQNEAQLEKSRLLSDRFSAERPKGSFSTLEIQRTEQGDSAMYLCASSFDRGGTEAFFGQGTRLTVV.

In this sample, this clone turned up many times. The read is 3 residues too short to cover the CDR3 end, so that end is filled in from the germline J gene. V is TRBV30 and J is TRBJ2-7, with unresolved D. The V end was cut by 0 bases, the J end by 3 bases, with 9 bases between. Germline V gives CDR1 GTSNPN, CDR2 SVGIG (reference sequence). This CDR3 is built from 13 residues. The covered CDR3 bases are TGTGCCTGGAGTGTACAAAACAGCTACGAG. Translated: CAWSVQNSYE. The CDR3, in full, reads CAWSVQNSYEQYF.

In its sample, this clone was seen many times. The missing CDR3 end, 3 residues past where the read stops, is filled in from the germline J gene. The chain carries TRBV28 and TRBJ2-1; D gene ambiguous. The CDR3 has 12 amino acids. V lost 3 bases, J lost 9 bases, and 9 bases lay in between. Germline CDR1 MDHEN, CDR2 SYDVKM. CDR3 residues: CASSFSSPEQFF. CDR3 DNA (partial): TGTGCCAGCAGTTTTAGCTCACCTGAG.

About this clone: The read stops 3 residues short of the end of the CDR3; the missing end is completed from the germline J gene. This sequence joins TRBV19 and TRBJ2-5; TRBD2 matches 10 bases. The CDR3 is made up of 16 amino acids. The germline V gene encodes CDR1 LNHDA and CDR2 SQIVND (reference sequence). V dropped 6 bases and J dropped 4; count of bases not matched to a gene: 11. CDR3 protein: CASSRASGSYAETQYF. The part of the CDR3 DNA that was read is TGTGCCAGTAGCAGAGCTAGCGGGAGCTACGCAGAGACC.

There are many counts of this clone. Read data end 3 residues before the CDR3 end; the end is taken from the germline J gene. This chain links TRBV7-9 with TRBJ2-1, with D possibly matching TRBD2 (6 bases). This CDR3 comprises 15 residues. The germline gives CDR1 SEHNR, CDR2 FQNEAQ (reference sequence). V shed 6 bases and J shed 7 bases, with 19 bases lying between them. The CDR3 here is CASRTSVGEVNEQFF. CDR3 DNA (partial): TGTGCCAGCAGGACATCCGTAGGGGAGGTAAATGAG.

This clone was counted many times. The observed sequence ends 3 residues before the CDR3 terminus, with the missing tail filled in from the germline J gene. This sequence joins TRBV12-3 or TRBV12-4 and TRBJ2-1; 9 positions agree with TRBD2. Trimming at V came to 3 bases and at J to 6 bases, leaving 6 bases not matched to a gene. CDR3 length: 15 amino acids. The chain's CDR3 is CASSLTSGRPNEQFF. The sequenced CDR3 bases are TGTGCCAGCAGTTTGACTAGCGGCCGACCCAATGAG.

About this clone itself: Read data end 3 residues before the CDR3 end; the end is taken from the germline J gene. The chain recombines TRBV11-3 with TRBJ2-1; TRBD1 matches at 8 bases. V was pared by 4 bases and J by 5 bases, with 4 bases of the junction left unmatched. This CDR3 spans 14 amino acids. Germline CDR1 is SGHNT and CDR2 is YENEEA. CDR3 DNA, as far as it was read: TGTGCCAGCAGCTCCAGGGGGCGGAACAATGAG. Amino acid sequence: CASSSRGRNNE. The CDR3 in full is CASSSRGRNNEQFF.

This clone was detected many times. The sequence runs out 3 residues before the end of the CDR3; the remainder is reconstructed from the germline J gene. The chain uses TRBV4-1 and TRBJ1-1; unclear D gene. CDR3 length: 13 amino acids. Trimming left V 3 bases short and J 4 bases short, with 9 bases between. The V gene's germline CDR1 is MGHRA and CDR2 YSYEKL. The covered CDR3 bases are TGCGCCAGCAGCCAGGCTAGTTCCACTGAA. It codes for CASSQASSTE. The full CDR3 protein reads CASSQASSTEAFF.

At least ten counts were recorded for this clone. The sequence runs out 3 residues before the end of the CDR3; the remainder is reconstructed from the germline J gene. The chain links TRBV14 to TRBJ1-2; tentative D call: TRBD1 (6 bases). CDR1 is SGHDN, CDR2 FVKESK, per germline. V dropped 1 base and J dropped 4 bases, with 10 bases sitting between them. The CDR3 is made up of 14 amino acids. CDR3 bases read: TGTGCCAGCAGCCAAGGGACAGACTTCTATGGC. Amino acids: CASSQGTDFYG. From start to end, the CDR3 is CASSQGTDFYGYTF.

This clone was detected a few times. A junction end diverges from the germline sequence, so it may reflect a read error. CDR3 in amino acids: CASSPAGLEEWWSSYNEQFF. The DNA read from the CDR3 is TGTGCCAGCAGCCCAGCGGGACTAGAAGAATGGTGGAGCTCCTACAATGAG. The chain uses TRBV7-1 and TRBJ2-1; 8 nucleotides align to TRBD2. The DNA ends 3 residues before the CDR3 does, and the rest of the CDR3 is filled in from the germline J gene. TRBV7-1 is marked as an open reading frame, function uncertain. The CDR3 loop spans 20 amino acids.

This clone was observed at least ten times. The CDR3 extends 3 residues past the end of the read, so its final part is completed from the germline J gene. The V gene is TRBV20-1, the J gene TRBJ2-4; TRBD1 matches at 7 bases. CDR1 is DFQATT, CDR2 SNEGSKA, per germline (reference sequence). The CDR3 loop spans 12 amino acids. J was trimmed by 9 bases and V by 6 bases; bases with no gene match: 8. The CDR3 sequence is CSACDRVGIQYF. Incomplete CDR3 DNA: TGCAGTGCGTGTGACAGGGTAGGCATT.

This clone was detected ten times or more. The CDR3 end is not reached by the read, which stops 3 residues before it; the germline J gene fills it in. The V call is TRBV7-9, the J call TRBJ2-4; a possible D gene is TRBD1 (7 bases). Germline-derived CDR1 and CDR2 are SEHNR and FQNEAQ (reference sequence). V lost 1 base and J 8 bases, leaving 12 bases between the germline ends. The CDR3 length is 14 residues. The CDR3 loop reads CASSLGGRGDIQYF. The covered CDR3 bases are TGTGCCAGCAGCTTAGGTGGCAGGGGGGACATT.

This clone was detected ten times or more. Sequencing ends 3 residues short of the CDR3 end; the germline J gene provides the rest. The chain uses TRBV5-1 and TRBJ2-5; 10 nucleotides agree with TRBD2. CDR1 is SGHRS, CDR2 YFSETQ, per germline. There are 16 residues in the CDR3. With V trimmed by 9 bases and J by 3 bases, 14 bases remained unmatched. This CDR3 reads CATTQGTSVSKETQYF. CDR3 DNA (partial): TGCGCCACTACACAGGGGACTAGCGTCAGTAAAGAGACC.

This clone was picked up many times. Read data end 3 residues before the CDR3 end; the end is taken from the germline J gene. The gene calls are TRBV29-1 and TRBJ2-3, with D possibly matching TRBD1 (5 bases). This CDR3 has 17 residues. Trimming shortened V by 8 bases and J by 1 base, and 25 bases separated the two germline ends. Germline V gene data show CDR1 as SQVTM and CDR2 as ANQGSEA. Partial CDR3 DNA: TGCAGCTCCCGACAGCTACCAACGTCATTAGGCACAGATACG. Amino acid sequence: CSSRQLPTSLGTDT. The whole CDR3 protein is CSSRQLPTSLGTDTQYF.

This clone was seen repeatedly, ten times or more. The CDR3 end lies 3 residues beyond the end of the read and is filled in from the germline J gene. The rearrangement joins TRBV20-1 to TRBJ2-5; the match to TRBD2 covers 10 bases. Looked up from germline, CDR1 is DFQATT and CDR2 is SNEGSKA (reference sequence). The CDR3 is made up of 16 amino acids. J lost 3 bases, V lost 3 bases, and 10 bases had no gene match. The CDR3 bases that were read are TGCAGTGCTAGCTCCTCAAGCGGGAGGGCCAAAGAGACC. This translates into CSASSSSGRAKET. The entire CDR3 sequence reads CSASSSSGRAKETQYF.

The sample holds many counts of this clone. The read halts 3 residues ahead of the CDR3 end, with the missing end drawn from the germline J gene. The chain combines TRBV12-3 or TRBV12-4 with TRBJ2-5; 8 nucleotides line up with TRBD1. The CDR3 sequence is 15 residues long. Trimming cost V 5 bases and J 5 bases; bases outside gene matches: 10. The sequenced part of the CDR3 DNA is TGTGCCAGCAGTCCTCCAGGGACAGGTCGGGAGACC. This sequence encodes CASSPPGTGRET. The CDR3 as a whole reads CASSPPGTGRETQYF.

This clone was seen ten or more times. The read ends 3 residues shy of where the CDR3 ends; the end is completed using the germline J gene. This chain links TRBV4-1 with TRBJ2-7, with D possibly being TRBD1 (6 bases). The length of the CDR3 is 12 residues. V was clipped by 4 bases and J by 6 bases, with 10 bases between them. Germline CDR1 is MGHRA and CDR2 is YSYEKL. The part of the CDR3 DNA that was read is TGCGCCAGCAGCCCACAGGGACCCGAG. It yields the protein CASSPQGPE. The full CDR3 protein reads CASSPQGPEQYF.

In this sample, this clone turned up many times. The read stops 3 residues short of the end of the CDR3; the missing end is completed from the germline J gene. The chain joins TRBV20-1 to TRBJ2-7; 11 positions match TRBD1. The CDR3 has 14 amino acids. Trimming at V came to 6 bases and at J to 3 bases, leaving 7 bases not matched to a gene. Per the germline V gene, CDR1 is DFQATT and CDR2 is SNEGSKA (reference sequence). CDR3 sequence reads: CSARAGTGGYEQYF. The CDR3 DNA, read in part, is TGCAGTGCAAGGGCGGGGACAGGGGGCTACGAG.

Many counts were recorded for this clone. Read sequence stops 3 residues before the CDR3 end, and the germline J gene provides the missing end. The chain recombines TRBV5-1 with TRBJ1-1, with D possibly TRBD1 on 6 matching bases. Trimming left V 4 bases short and J 4 bases short, with 11 bases between. The CDR3 extends over 13 amino acids. Germline CDR1 is SGHRS and CDR2 is YFSETQ. Incomplete CDR3 DNA: TGCGCCAGCAGCGGAGGGGGTAGCACTGAA. Its protein product is CASSGGGSTE. The CDR3 as a whole reads CASSGGGSTEAFF.

This clone was seen many times. The read ends 3 residues early relative to the CDR3; the germline J gene fills the gap. The chain combines TRBV6-1 with TRBJ2-3, with D possibly being TRBD2 (6 bases). The CDR3 is made up of 16 amino acids. From germline, CDR1 is MNHNS and CDR2 SASEGT. V lost 1 base to trimming and J lost 1 base, with 12 bases between them. The sequenced part of the CDR3 DNA is TGTGCCAGCAGTGAAGAAGTGGGACTTCGCACAGATACG. Its protein is CASSEEVGLRTDT. The full CDR3 sequence reads CASSEEVGLRTDTQYF.

This clone has ten or more counts. The DNA ends 3 residues before the CDR3 does, and the rest of the CDR3 is filled in from the germline J gene. The V and J genes are TRBV12-3 or TRBV12-4 and TRBJ2-7; 7 bases fit TRBD1. Losses at the gene ends were 4 bases for V and 3 bases for J; bases not matched to a gene: 6. This CDR3 has 14 residues. The CDR3 spells CASSSTGFLYEQYF. CDR3 bases read: TGTGCCAGCAGTTCGACAGGGTTCCTCTACGAG.

This clone showed up many times. The read halts 3 residues ahead of the CDR3 end, with the missing end drawn from the germline J gene. This rearrangement joins TRBV2 to TRBJ1-1, with D perhaps matching TRBD1 (6 bases). The CDR3 length is 11 residues. Trimming stripped 10 bases from V and 6 bases from J, with 12 bases between. Germline V CDR1 and CDR2: SNHLY, FYNNEI. The covered CDR3 bases are TGTGCCAACAAAGGGGGAGCTGAA. This codes for CANKGGAE. The complete CDR3 reads CANKGGAEAFF.

This clone was detected ten times or more. The observed sequence ends 3 residues before the CDR3 terminus, with the missing tail filled in from the germline J gene. This chain connects TRBV14 to TRBJ1-2; no clear D. The V end lost 0 bases, the J end lost 3 bases, and 11 bases lay between the germline ends. The CDR3 totals 15 residues. CDR1 and CDR2 (germline): SGHDN, FVKESK. The CDR3 protein is CASSQDLGSHYGYTF. The sequenced part of the CDR3 DNA is TGTGCCAGCAGCCAAGATTTGGGCAGCCACTATGGC.

Ten or more counts support this clone. The CDR3 end lies 3 residues beyond the end of the read and is filled in from the germline J gene. The V and J genes are TRBV7-9 and TRBJ1-6; maybe TRBD1 (5 bases). Germline V lookup: CDR1 SEHNR, CDR2 FQNEAQ (reference sequence). CDR3 length: 13 residues. The V gene lost 5 bases and the J gene lost 10 bases, with 12 bases spanning the gap. CDR3 DNA, as far as it was read: TGTGCCAGCAGCGTGGACATCCAGTCACCC. Amino acid sequence: CASSVDIQSP. The entire CDR3 reads CASSVDIQSPLHF.